This is a list of T cell receptor beta chains from one sample in a study of T cell responses to AZD1222 COVID-19 vaccine. Method: immunoSEQ multiplex PCR; TCRdb's copy keeps in-frame clones and lacks some. The profile shows approximately 130,000 clones, nearly 90% of them singletons. The sample was peripheral blood, taken 28 days after the second AZD1222 dose. Receptors originate from an adult who received the AZD1222 COVID-19 vaccine. CDR3s include the opening cysteine and the closing phenylalanine or tryptophan. A D gene is named only where the DNA matches it firmly. Expanded clones get a size class; other rows say once, few or many, or leave the size out.

>TRBV5-4|NA|TRBJ1-1|NA
TGTGCCAGCAGCGCGTCGGTCACTGAAGCTTTCTTT
CASSASVTEAFF
>TRBV4-1|NA|TRBJ1-6|NA
TGCGCCAGCAGCCAAGTCGAGGGTAATTCACCCCTCCACTTT
CASSQVEGNSPLHF
>TRBV19|TRBD1|TRBJ1-1|NA
TGTGCCAGTAGTATCCATCAGGGGGGAGTGGGCACTGAAGCTTTCTTT
CASSIHQGGVGTEAFF
>TRBV6-1|NA|TRBJ1-2|few
TGTGCCAGCAGTGAAGGCCAGGGAGGCCTTTATGGCTACACCTTC
CASSEGQGGLYGYTF
>TRBV6-5|TRBD1|TRBJ1-3|few
TGTGCCAGCAGAACAGGGGACTCTGGAAACACCATATATTTT
CASRTGDSGNTIYF
>TRBV4-2|TRBD2|TRBJ2-1|NA
TGTGCCAGCAGCCAAGACTGGAGCGGGGGGGGTGAGCAGTTCTTC
CASSQDWSGGGEQFF
>TRBV27|TRBD1|TRBJ1-3|NA
TGTGCCAGCTCCCTGACAGGGTATGGAAACACCATATATTTT
CASSLTGYGNTIYF
>TRBV29-1|NA|TRBJ2-7|once
TGCAGCGTTGTGGGGGGCCAATTCGCCGACGAGCAGTACTTC
CSVVGGQFADEQYF
>TRBV11-1|TRBD1|TRBJ1-1|NA
TGTGCCAGCAGCTTAGGTAGGACAGGCGTGAACACTGAAGCTTTCTTT
CASSLGRTGVNTEAFF
>TRBV20-1|NA|TRBJ2-3|NA
TGTGGCGGGGGCACAGATACGCAGTATTTT
CGGGTDTQYF
>TRBV6-2/TRBV6-3|NA|TRBJ1-2|NA
TGTGCCAGCACCCCCCACAGGGAAGATTATGGCTACACCTTC
CASTPHREDYGYTF
>TRBV6-6|TRBD1|TRBJ1-1|NA
TGTGCCAGCAGGCTTCGAGACAGGGCTGGCACTGAAGCTTTCTTT
CASRLRDRAGTEAFF
>TRBV18|NA|TRBJ1-2|NA
TGTGCCAGCTCACCACTGGAGGAGGGCTATGGCTACACCTTC
CASSPLEEGYGYTF
>TRBV2|TRBD1|TRBJ1-2|NA
TGTGCCAGCGTGTGGACAGGGGCAGGCGGCTACACCTTC
CASVWTGAGGYTF
>TRBV12-3/TRBV12-4|NA|TRBJ1-2|few
TGTGCCAGCAGTTTAGGGGGGTCTGGAGGCTACACCTTC
CASSLGGSGGYTF
>TRBV29-1|NA|TRBJ1-1|NA
TGCAGCGGAGAGTCGGAGGGAGCTGAAGCTTTCTTT
CSGESEGAEAFF
>TRBV30|NA|TRBJ2-3|NA
TGTGCCTGGACAGGGGACTTTATTAGGCAGTATTTT
CAWTGDFIRQYF
>TRBV6-6|TRBD1|TRBJ1-1|NA
TGTGCCAGCAGTACAACAGGGGGGCACGCTGAAGCTTTCTTT
CASSTTGGHAEAFF
>TRBV4-1|NA|TRBJ2-4|NA
TGCGCCAGCAGCCAAGGGGAAGGCGGGAACATTCAGTACTTC
CASSQGEGGNIQYF
>TRBV11-2|NA|TRBJ2-7|few
TGTGCCAGCAGCGTTGGCTACGAGCAGTACTTC
CASSVGYEQYF
>TRBV13|NA|TRBJ2-2|once
TGTGCCAGCAGCATGAGGGGTGACTGGCACACCGGGGAGCTGTTTTTT
CASSMRGDWHTGELFF
>TRBV7-9|NA|TRBJ1-4|few
TGTGCCAGCAGCCGTGGGCTACAGGATCAGGAAAAACTGTTTTTT
CASSRGLQDQEKLFF
>TRBV5-1|TRBD1|TRBJ1-3|NA
TGCGCCAGCAGCTTTGGCGACAGGGGGAACACCATATATTTT
CASSFGDRGNTIYF
>TRBV19|NA|TRBJ2-7|NA
TGTGCCAGTAGCCGATCGGACGGATCCTACGAGCAGTACTTC
CASSRSDGSYEQYF
>TRBV10-2|NA|TRBJ2-7|once
TGCGCCAGCAGTCTAAGGGGGGACCCCTCCTACGAGCAGTACTTC
CASSLRGDPSYEQYF
>TRBV24-1|NA|TRBJ2-2|NA
TGTGCCACCGGCGACTCTAACACCGGGGAGCTGTTTTTT
CATGDSNTGELFF
>TRBV30|NA|TRBJ2-7|NA
TGTGCCTGGAGCGACTCAGGACGCTACGAGCAGTACTTC
CAWSDSGRYEQYF
>TRBV10-2|NA|TRBJ1-2|NA
TGCGCCAGCAGTGAGGGCCGCAGCTATGGCTACACCTTC
CASSEGRSYGYTF
>TRBV11-2|TRBD1|TRBJ1-1|NA
TGTGCCAGCAGCCCCCGTAGCACAGGGGGGAACGCTGAAGCTTTCTTT
CASSPRSTGGNAEAFF
>TRBV5-6|NA|TRBJ2-7|NA
TGTGCCAGCAGCAGGGGACGCGGACTCTACGAGCAGTACTTC
CASSRGRGLYEQYF
>TRBV2|TRBD1|TRBJ2-2|NA
TGTGCCAGCAGCCCTCTGGGGACAGCGAACACCGGGGAGCTGTTTTTT
CASSPLGTANTGELFF
>TRBV12-3/TRBV12-4|NA|TRBJ2-7|NA
TGTGCCAGCAGTTTACCAGGGACCGAGCAGTACTTC
CASSLPGTEQYF
>TRBV5-1|NA|TRBJ1-1|NA
TGCGCCAGCAGCCTGACCGGACAGAACACTGAAGCTTTCTTT
CASSLTGQNTEAFF
>TRBV30|NA|TRBJ1-1|NA
TGTGCCTGGAGTTCAGTGAAAGGAAGGAACACTGAAGCTTTCTTT
CAWSSVKGRNTEAFF
>TRBV2|TRBD1|TRBJ1-3|NA
TGTGCCAGCAGTGAAAGGGGGACAGGATCTGGAAACACCATATATTTT
CASSERGTGSGNTIYF
>TRBV15|NA|TRBJ1-2|NA
TGTGCCACCAGCAGAGATCTGGGGTCAGAAGGCTACACCTTC
CATSRDLGSEGYTF
>TRBV25-1|NA|TRBJ2-2|NA
TGTGCCAGCAGTGAACGGCAGGGTCTCACCGGGGAGCTGTTTTTT
CASSERQGLTGELFF
>TRBV27|TRBD1|TRBJ2-7|once
TGTGCCAGCAGTTTATCTGGGACAGGGATATACGAGCAGTACTTC
CASSLSGTGIYEQYF
>TRBV7-9|TRBD1|TRBJ1-4|NA
TGTGCCAGCAGCTCCGGGACAGGGGATGAAAAACTGTTTTTT
CASSSGTGDEKLFF
>TRBV30|NA|TRBJ2-3|NA
TGTGCCTGGAGTAGGGGCGGCTTCACAGATACGCAGTATTTT
CAWSRGGFTDTQYF
>TRBV18|NA|TRBJ1-1|NA
TGTGCCAGCTCACCGGTAACGGGGTGGACTGAAGCTTTCTTT
CASSPVTGWTEAFF
>TRBV5-1|NA|TRBJ1-2|NA
TGCGCCAGCGGCGGACAGAACTATGGCTACACCTTC
CASGGQNYGYTF
>TRBV18|NA|TRBJ1-1|once
TGTGCCAGCTCACTCCTGGACAGGAACACTGAAGCTTTCTTT
CASSLLDRNTEAFF
>TRBV30|NA|TRBJ1-2|NA
TGTGCCTGGAGGGTAGCAGGAAGGGGGAATGGCTACACCTTC
CAWRVAGRGNGYTF
>TRBV9|NA|TRBJ2-5|NA
TGTGCCAGCTCCACCGTTGACAGACAAGAGACCCAGTACTTC
CASSTVDRQETQYF
>TRBV30|TRBD2|TRBJ2-7|NA
TGTGCCTGGCACCTCGGGACTAGCGGGAGCAGCGAGCAGTACTTC
CAWHLGTSGSSEQYF
>TRBV27|NA|TRBJ1-1|NA
TGTGCCAGCAGTTTAGGGGGCAGGTTTGGGCAGAGGGCTTTCTTT
CASSLGGRFGQRAFF
>TRBV28|NA|TRBJ2-7|NA
TGTGCCAGCAGTGGACCGCGGGGTACCGGCGAGCAGTACTTC
CASSGPRGTGEQYF
>TRBV5-6|NA|TRBJ1-3|once
TGTGCCAGCAGCTTGGGGCTCTCTGGAAACACCATATATTTT
CASSLGLSGNTIYF
>TRBV12-5|NA|TRBJ1-5|NA
TGTGCTAGTGGGGCGGGGGACTTCAATCAGCCCCAGCATTTT
CASGAGDFNQPQHF
>TRBV30|TRBD1|TRBJ1-5|NA
TGTGCCTGGGCAGGGGGGTACTCTCAGCCCCAGCATTTT
CAWAGGYSQPQHF
>TRBV19|NA|TRBJ1-2|NA
TGTGCCAGTACCCCTATAAGGGGGAAATATGGCTACACCTTC
CASTPIRGKYGYTF
>TRBV6-2/TRBV6-3|NA|TRBJ1-2|NA
TGTGCCAGCAGTGCTCTTCTCAGCTATGGCTACACCTTC
CASSALLSYGYTF
>TRBV5-4|NA|TRBJ1-1|NA
TGTGCCAGCAGCCTGGACAGTGCGGCGAACACTGAAGCTTTCTTT
CASSLDSAANTEAFF
>TRBV6-5|TRBD1|TRBJ2-7|NA
TGTGCCACCCGACAGGGGGCGGCCAGAGAGCAGTACTTC
CATRQGAAREQYF
>TRBV7-9|NA|TRBJ1-1|NA
TGTGCCAGCAGCCCCCCCAGCGCGTTGAACACTGAAGCTTTCTTT
CASSPPSALNTEAFF
>TRBV7-2|NA|TRBJ2-7|NA
TGTGCCAGCAGCTTAGGGTCCCAGTACGAGCAGTACTTC
CASSLGSQYEQYF
>TRBV7-9|NA|TRBJ1-2|once
TGTGCCAGCAGCTTTCTCGAGGCAGGCGGCTATGGCTACACCTTC
CASSFLEAGGYGYTF